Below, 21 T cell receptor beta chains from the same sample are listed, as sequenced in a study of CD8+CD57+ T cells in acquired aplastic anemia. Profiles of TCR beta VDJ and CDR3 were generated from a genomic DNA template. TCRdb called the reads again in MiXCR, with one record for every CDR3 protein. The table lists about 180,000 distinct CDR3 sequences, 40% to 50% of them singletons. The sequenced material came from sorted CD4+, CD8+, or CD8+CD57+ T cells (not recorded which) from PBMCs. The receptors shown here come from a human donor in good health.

The CDR3 DNA is TGCGCCAGCAGCTTAGGACAGTTTTTGAATGAGCAGTTCTTC. Amino acid sequence: CASSLGQFLNEQFF. This chain connects TRBV5-1 to TRBJ2-1; tentative D call: TRBD1 (6 bases). The V end was cut by 2 bases, the J end by 7 bases, with 13 bases between. The CDR3 runs 14 residues. Looked up from germline, CDR1 is SGHRS and CDR2 is YFSETQ.

CDR3 bases: TGTGCCAGCAGTTTACTGGTCAGGTTTCCCTACGAGCAGTACTTC. Translated, it gives CASSLLVRFPYEQYF. The V gene is TRBV27, the J gene TRBJ2-7; D not resolved. Trimming pared 2 bases from V and 2 bases from J, leaving 13 bases between. The CDR3 covers 15 residues. Germline CDR1 and CDR2: MNHEY and SMNVEV (reference sequence).

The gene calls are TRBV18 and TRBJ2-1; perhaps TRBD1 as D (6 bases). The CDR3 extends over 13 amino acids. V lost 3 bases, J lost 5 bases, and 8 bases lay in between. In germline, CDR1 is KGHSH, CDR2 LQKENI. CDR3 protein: CASSPDSHNEQFF. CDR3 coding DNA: TGTGCCAGCTCACCGGACAGCCACAATGAGCAGTTCTTC. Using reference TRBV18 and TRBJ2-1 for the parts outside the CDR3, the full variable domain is NAGVMQNPRHLVRRRGQEARLRCSPMKGHSHVYWYRQLPEEGLKFMVYLQKENIIDESGMPKERFSAEFPKEGPSILRIQQVVRGDSAAYFCASSPDSHNEQFFGPGTRLTVL.

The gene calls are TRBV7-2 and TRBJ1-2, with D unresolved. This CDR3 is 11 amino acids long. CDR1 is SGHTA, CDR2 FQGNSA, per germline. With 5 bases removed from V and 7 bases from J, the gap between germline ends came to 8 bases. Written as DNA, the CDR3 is TGTGCCAGCAGCGAGAAGGGTGGCTACACCTTC. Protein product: CASSEKGGYTF.

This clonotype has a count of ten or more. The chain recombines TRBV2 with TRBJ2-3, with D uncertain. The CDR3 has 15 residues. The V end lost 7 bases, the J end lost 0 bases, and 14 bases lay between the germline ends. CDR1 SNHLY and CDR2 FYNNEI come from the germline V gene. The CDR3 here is CASKPGEFSTDTQYF. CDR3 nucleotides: TGTGCCAGCAAGCCGGGCGAATTTAGCACAGATACGCAGTATTTT.

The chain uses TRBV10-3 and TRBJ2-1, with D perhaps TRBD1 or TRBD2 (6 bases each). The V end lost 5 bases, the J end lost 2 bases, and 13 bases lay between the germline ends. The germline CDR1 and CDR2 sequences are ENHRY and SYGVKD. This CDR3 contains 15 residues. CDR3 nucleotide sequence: TGTGCCATCAGTTTCGGGGGCGCGACCTACAATGAGCAGTTCTTC. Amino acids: CAISFGGATYNEQFF.

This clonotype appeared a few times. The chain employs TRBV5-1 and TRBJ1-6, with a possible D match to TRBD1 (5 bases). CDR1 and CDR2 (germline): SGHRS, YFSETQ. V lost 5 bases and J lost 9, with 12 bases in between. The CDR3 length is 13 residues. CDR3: CASRVETVSPLHF. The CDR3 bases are TGCGCCAGCAGGGTCGAGACAGTTTCACCCCTCCACTTT.

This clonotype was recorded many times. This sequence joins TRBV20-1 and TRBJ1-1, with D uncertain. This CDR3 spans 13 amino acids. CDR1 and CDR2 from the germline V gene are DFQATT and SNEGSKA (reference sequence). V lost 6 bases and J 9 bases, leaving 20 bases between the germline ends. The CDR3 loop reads CSAPPGEDRKAFF. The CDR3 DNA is TGCAGTGCGCCCCCGGGAGAAGACCGTAAAGCTTTCTTT.

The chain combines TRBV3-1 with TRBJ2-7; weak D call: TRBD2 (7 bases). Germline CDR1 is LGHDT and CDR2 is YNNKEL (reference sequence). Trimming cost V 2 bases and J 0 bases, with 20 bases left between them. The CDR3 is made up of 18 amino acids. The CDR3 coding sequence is TGTGCCAGCAGCCAATCCCAAGGGGGGGACAAAAGCTCCTACGAGCAGTACTTC. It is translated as CASSQSQGGDKSSYEQYF.

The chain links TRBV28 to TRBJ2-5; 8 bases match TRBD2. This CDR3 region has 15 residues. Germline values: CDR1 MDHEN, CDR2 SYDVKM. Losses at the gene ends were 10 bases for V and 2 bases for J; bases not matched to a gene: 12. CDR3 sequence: CATDPASGPQETQYF. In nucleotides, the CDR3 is TGTGCCACTGACCCAGCTAGCGGGCCGCAAGAGACCCAGTACTTC.

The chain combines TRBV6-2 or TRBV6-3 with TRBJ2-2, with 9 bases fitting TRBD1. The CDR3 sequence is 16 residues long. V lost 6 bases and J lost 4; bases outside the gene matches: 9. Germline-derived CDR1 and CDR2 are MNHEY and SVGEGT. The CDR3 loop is CASRRPGTGLTGELFF. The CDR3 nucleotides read TGTGCCAGCAGACGCCCCGGGACAGGGCTCACCGGGGAGCTGTTTTTT.

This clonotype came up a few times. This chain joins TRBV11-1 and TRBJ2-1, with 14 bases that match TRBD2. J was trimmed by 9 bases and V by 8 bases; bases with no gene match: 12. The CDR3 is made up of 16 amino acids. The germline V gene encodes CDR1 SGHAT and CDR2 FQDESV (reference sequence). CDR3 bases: TGTGCCAGCGAGGGACTAGCGGGAGATCTTCCAGTTGAGCAGTTCTTC. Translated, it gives CASEGLAGDLPVEQFF. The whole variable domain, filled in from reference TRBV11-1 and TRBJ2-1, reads EAEVAQSPRYKITEKSQAVAFWCDPISGHATLYWYRQILGQGPELLVQFQDESVVDDSQLPKDRFSAERLKGVDSTLKIQPAELGDSAMYLCASEGLAGDLPVEQFFGPGTRLTVL.

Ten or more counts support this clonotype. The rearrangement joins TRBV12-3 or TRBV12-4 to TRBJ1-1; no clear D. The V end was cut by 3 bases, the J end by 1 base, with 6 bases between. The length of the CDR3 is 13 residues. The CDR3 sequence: CASSFRENTEAFF. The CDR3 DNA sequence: TGTGCCAGCAGTTTCCGAGAGAACACTGAAGCTTTCTTT.

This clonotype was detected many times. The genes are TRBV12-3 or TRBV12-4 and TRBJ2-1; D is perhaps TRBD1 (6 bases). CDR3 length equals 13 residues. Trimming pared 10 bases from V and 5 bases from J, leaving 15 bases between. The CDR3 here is CATTYRADNEQFF. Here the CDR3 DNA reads TGTGCCACTACTTACAGGGCGGACAATGAGCAGTTCTTC.

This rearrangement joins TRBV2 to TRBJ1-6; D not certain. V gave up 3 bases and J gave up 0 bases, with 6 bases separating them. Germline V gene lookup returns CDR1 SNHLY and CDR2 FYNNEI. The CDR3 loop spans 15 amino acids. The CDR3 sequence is CASSDSSSYNSPLHF. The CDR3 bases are TGTGCCAGCAGTGACAGTAGCTCCTATAATTCACCCCTCCACTTT. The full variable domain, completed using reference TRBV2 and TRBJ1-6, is EPEVTQTPSHQVTQMGQEVILRCVPISNHLYFYWYRQILGQKVEFLVSFYNNEISEKSEIFDDQFSVERPDGSNFTLKIRSTKLEDSAMYFCASSDSSSYNSPLHFGNGTRLTVT.

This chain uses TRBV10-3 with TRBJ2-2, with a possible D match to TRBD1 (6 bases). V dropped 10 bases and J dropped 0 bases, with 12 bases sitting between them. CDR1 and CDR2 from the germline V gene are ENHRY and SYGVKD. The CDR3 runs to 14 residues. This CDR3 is CATRDTPNTGELFF. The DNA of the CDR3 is TGTGCCACCCGGGACACCCCGAACACCGGGGAGCTGTTTTTT.

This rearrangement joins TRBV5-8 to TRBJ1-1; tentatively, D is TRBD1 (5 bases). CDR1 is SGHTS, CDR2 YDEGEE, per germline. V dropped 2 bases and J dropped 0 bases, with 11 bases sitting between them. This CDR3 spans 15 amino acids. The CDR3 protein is CASSFRQNLNTEAFF. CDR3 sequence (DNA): TGTGCCAGCAGCTTTCGACAGAATTTGAACACTGAAGCTTTCTTT.

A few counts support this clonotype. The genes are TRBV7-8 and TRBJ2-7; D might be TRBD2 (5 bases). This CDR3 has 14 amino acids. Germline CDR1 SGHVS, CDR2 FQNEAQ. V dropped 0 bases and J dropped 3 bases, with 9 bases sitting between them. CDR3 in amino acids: CASSLAERFYEQYF. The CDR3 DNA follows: TGTGCCAGCAGCTTAGCTGAGCGGTTCTACGAGCAGTACTTC. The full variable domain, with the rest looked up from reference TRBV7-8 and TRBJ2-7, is GAGVSQSPRYKVAKRGQDVALRCDPISGHVSLFWYQQALGQGPEFLTYFQNEAQLDKSGLPSDRFFAERPEGSVSTLKIQRTQQEDSAVYLCASSLAERFYEQYFGPGTRLTVT.

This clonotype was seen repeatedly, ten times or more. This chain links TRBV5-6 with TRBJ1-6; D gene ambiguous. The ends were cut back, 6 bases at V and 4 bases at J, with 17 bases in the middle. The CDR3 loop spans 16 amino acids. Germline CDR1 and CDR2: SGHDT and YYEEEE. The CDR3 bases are TGTGCCAGCACCCTGACGGCAAGCGGATATAATTCACCCCTCCACTTT. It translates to CASTLTASGYNSPLHF.

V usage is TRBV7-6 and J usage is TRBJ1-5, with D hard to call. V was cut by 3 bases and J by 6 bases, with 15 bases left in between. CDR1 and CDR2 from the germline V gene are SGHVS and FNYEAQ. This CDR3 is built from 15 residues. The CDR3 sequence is CASSLNLGLAQPQHF. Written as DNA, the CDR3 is TGTGCCAGCAGCTTGAATCTGGGGTTGGCTCAGCCCCAGCATTTT.

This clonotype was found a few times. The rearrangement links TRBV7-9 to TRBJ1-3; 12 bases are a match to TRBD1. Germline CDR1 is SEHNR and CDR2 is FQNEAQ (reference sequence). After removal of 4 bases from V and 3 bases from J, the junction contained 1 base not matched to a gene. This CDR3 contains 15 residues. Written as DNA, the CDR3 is TGTGCCAGCAGCTGGGACAGGGGGCTTGGAAACACCATATATTTT. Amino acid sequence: CASSWDRGLGNTIYF.